This T cell receptor beta chain was sequenced in a study of radiation and T cells in renal cell carcinoma. The method was immunoSEQ multiplex PCR; TCRdb's version includes in-frame clones alone and lacks a portion of them. This sample yields fewer than 85,000 clones, of which roughly 87% are seen a single time; roughly 6% belongs to the top ten. Specified time point: blood 4 weeks post-SBRT, at nephrectomy. This sample's treatment: 15 Gy SBRT to primary tumor, nephrectomy 4 weeks later. The sequence came from a woman aged 70-85 years with renal cell carcinoma. The sample was blood, taken from a patient whose treatment included radiotherapy and nephrectomy.

The CDR3 sequence is CASSLPTDRGLDYGYTF. CDR3 DNA: TGTGCCAGCAGTTTACCAACCGACAGGGGGCTCGACTATGGCTACACCTTC. The chain employs TRBV28 and TRBJ1-2, with 10 bases that match TRBD1. The CDR3 is 17 residues long. Germline V gene data show CDR1 as MDHEN and CDR2 as SYDVKM. Trimming took 2 bases from V and 3 from J; bases not matched to a gene: 9.